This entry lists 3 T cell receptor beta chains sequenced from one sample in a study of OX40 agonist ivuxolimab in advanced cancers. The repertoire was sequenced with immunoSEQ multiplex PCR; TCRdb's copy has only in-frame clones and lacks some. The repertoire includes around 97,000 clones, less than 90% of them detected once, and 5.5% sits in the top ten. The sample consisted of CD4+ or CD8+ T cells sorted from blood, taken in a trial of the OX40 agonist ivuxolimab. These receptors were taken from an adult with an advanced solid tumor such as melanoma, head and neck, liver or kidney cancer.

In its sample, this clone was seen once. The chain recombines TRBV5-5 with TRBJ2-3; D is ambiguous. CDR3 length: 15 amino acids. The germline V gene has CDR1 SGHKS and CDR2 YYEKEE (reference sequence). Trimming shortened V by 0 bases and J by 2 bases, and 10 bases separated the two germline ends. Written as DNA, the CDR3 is TGTGCCAGCAGCTTGGTGGGCACTATCACAGATACGCAGTATTTT. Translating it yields CASSLVGTITDTQYF.

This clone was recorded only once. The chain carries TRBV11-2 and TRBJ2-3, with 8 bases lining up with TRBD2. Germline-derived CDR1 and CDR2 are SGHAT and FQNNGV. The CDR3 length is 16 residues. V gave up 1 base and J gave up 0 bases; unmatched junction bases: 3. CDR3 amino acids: CASSLGGGLSTDTQYF. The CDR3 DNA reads TGTGCCAGCAGCTTAGGCGGGGGGCTCAGCACAGATACGCAGTATTTT. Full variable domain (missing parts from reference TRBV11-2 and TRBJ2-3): EAGVAQSPRYKIIEKRQSVAFWCNPISGHATLYWYQQILGQGPKLLIQFQNNGVVDDSQLPKDRFSAERLKGVDSTLKIQPAKLEDSAVYLCASSLGGGLSTDTQYFGPGTRLTVL.

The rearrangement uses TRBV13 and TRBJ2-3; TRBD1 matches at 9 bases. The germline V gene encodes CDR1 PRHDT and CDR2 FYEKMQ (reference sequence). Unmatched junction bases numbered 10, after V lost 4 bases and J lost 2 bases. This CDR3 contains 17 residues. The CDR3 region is CASSSVLGQGFTDTQYF. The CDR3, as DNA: TGTGCCAGCAGCTCTGTACTAGGACAGGGGTTCACAGATACGCAGTATTTT.